The 30 T cell receptor beta chains below all came from one sample that was sequenced in a study of somatic reversion in DOCK8 deficiency (dated by TCRdb to the early 2020s). The library was obtained by multiplex PCR. The listed sequencing device is Illumina MiSeq. Using EuroClonality-NGS primers, the TRB libraries were generated through a one-step amplicon PCR run on around 95 ng genomic DNA. TCRdb reprocessing: public reads trimmed at Q25 with fastp, clones called with MiXCR, in-frame beta chains kept. Every entry covers one CDR3 protein and lists the most common genes and DNA from its rows. The sample table shows several thousand distinct CDR3 sequences, and around 25% are seen once. The ten biggest clones cover 9.1% of the sample. Sample: peripheral blood. These receptors were obtained from a human donor in good health.

Relative to its sample, this clonotype is medium-sized. The chain has TRBV5-4 and TRBJ1-1; D might be TRBD1 (5 bases). Germline loops: CDR1 SGHNT, CDR2 YYREEE (reference sequence). The CDR3 totals 15 residues. The germline V and J ends were trimmed by 4 bases and 3 bases, with 16 bases remaining between them. The CDR3 DNA sequence: TGTGCCAGCAGCCAGGGACGGGTTAGGGACACTGAAGCTTTCTTT. This encodes CASSQGRVRDTEAFF. The whole variable domain, remainder taken from reference TRBV5-4 and TRBJ1-1, is ETGVTQSPTHLIKTRGQQVTLRCSSQSGHNTVSWYQQALGQGPQFIFQYYREEENGRGNFPPRFSGLQFPNYSSELNVNALELDDSALYLCASSQGRVRDTEAFFGQGTRLTVV.

The chain couples TRBV5-1 to TRBJ2-7; 7 bases align to TRBD1. CDR3 length: 14 residues. Unmatched junction bases numbered 7, after V lost 7 bases and J lost 0 bases. Germline V lookup: CDR1 SGHRS, CDR2 YFSETQ. The CDR3 DNA is TGCGCCAGCCGCCCCGGGGACAGCTCCTACGAGCAGTACTTC. Protein product: CASRPGDSSYEQYF.

The chain recombines TRBV19 with TRBJ1-2, with 7 bases lining up with TRBD1. CDR1 and CDR2 from the germline V gene are LNHDA and SQIVND (reference sequence). V trimming: 2 bases; J trimming: 8 bases; junction bases outside the gene matches: 8. This CDR3 is 14 amino acids long. CDR3 bases: TGTGCCAGTAGTATAACCCCACCGGGACAGGGCTACACCTTC. Its protein product is CASSITPPGQGYTF.

By sample fraction, this clonotype is medium-sized (0.01 to 0.1%). The rearrangement uses TRBV12-3 or TRBV12-4 and TRBJ2-7; no definite D call. V lost 6 bases and J 0 bases, leaving 6 bases between the germline ends. The CDR3 is 12 residues long. This chain's CDR3 is CASSDNSYEQYF. The DNA for the CDR3 is TGTGCCAGCAGCGACAACTCCTACGAGCAGTACTTC.

The chain links TRBV5-1 to TRBJ2-7; 10 nucleotides agree with TRBD1. Germline values: CDR1 SGHRS, CDR2 YFSETQ. Trimming took 4 bases from V and 3 from J; bases not matched to a gene: 7. The CDR3 consists of 15 residues. In DNA, the CDR3 is TGCGCCAGCAGCCTCAGGGGGACAGGGGACTACGAGCAGTACTTC. Translation gives CASSLRGTGDYEQYF.

The chain has TRBV7-2 and TRBJ2-7; D perhaps matches TRBD1 (5 bases). Trimming took 7 bases from V and 5 from J, leaving 12 bases between them. The CDR3 has 12 residues. Looked up from germline, CDR1 is SGHTA and CDR2 is FQGNSA. In nucleotides, the CDR3 is TGTGCCAGCACCCGAGACAGAAACGAGCAGTACTTC. Its translation is CASTRDRNEQYF. Filled out from reference TRBV7-2 and TRBJ2-7, the complete variable domain reads GAGVSQSPSNKVTEKGKDVELRCDPISGHTALYWYRQSLGQGLEFLIYFQGNSAPDKSGLPSDRFSAERTGGSVSTLTIQRTQQEDSAVYLCASTRDRNEQYFGPGTRLTVT.

Sample share makes this clonotype medium-sized. The rearrangement links TRBV5-1 to TRBJ1-2; 12 positions match TRBD1. Germline trimming cut 0 bases from V and 8 bases from J; bases unmatched to any gene: 5. Germline CDR1 reads SGHRS; CDR2 reads YFSETQ. The CDR3 loop spans 15 amino acids. For the CDR3, the DNA is TGCGCCAGCAGCTTGGAGGGACAGGGGGCGCGAGGCTACACCTTC. As protein: CASSLEGQGARGYTF.

The chain joins TRBV20-1 to TRBJ2-7, with 7 bases identical to TRBD1. CDR1 DFQATT and CDR2 SNEGSKA come from the germline V gene (reference sequence). Unmatched junction bases numbered 13, after V lost 6 bases and J lost 8 bases. The CDR3 is 13 amino acids. The DNA of the CDR3 is TGCAGTGCAACCATGGGTCAGGGGGTAAAGCAGTACTTC. Translation: CSATMGQGVKQYF.

This clonotype qualifies as medium-sized. V gene TRBV19 combines with J gene TRBJ1-4; TRBD1 matches 7 bases. With 6 bases clipped from V and 8 bases from J, the junction kept 12 bases outside the gene matches. From germline, CDR1 is LNHDA and CDR2 SQIVND (reference sequence). CDR3 size: 15 residues. In nucleotides, the CDR3 is TGTGCCAGTAGCCGGCTGGGGACAGTGGGAGAAAAACTGTTTTTT. Encoded protein: CASSRLGTVGEKLFF. Drawing the rest from reference TRBV19 and TRBJ1-4, the complete variable domain is DGGITQSPKYLFRKEGQNVTLSCEQNLNHDAMYWYRQDPGQGLRLIYYSQIVNDFQKGDIAEGYSVSREKKESFPLTVTSAQKNPTAFYLCASSRLGTVGEKLFFGSGTQLSVL.

This clonotype has only a few counts. V usage is TRBV6-6 and J usage is TRBJ2-7; D gene ambiguous. CDR1 is MNHNY and CDR2 is SVGAGI in the germline V gene (reference sequence). This CDR3 spans 14 amino acids. V gave up 7 bases and J gave up 2 bases, with 15 bases separating them. CDR3 bases: TGTGCCAGCACCAAAAACGAGCGTCCCTACGAGCAGTACTTC. It yields the protein CASTKNERPYEQYF.

This clonotype is termed large. This chain links TRBV10-3 with TRBJ1-1; TRBD1 matches at 7 bases. V dropped 10 bases and J dropped 3; count of bases not matched to a gene: 11. This CDR3 has 14 amino acids. Germline V gives CDR1 ENHRY, CDR2 SYGVKD. For the CDR3, the DNA is TGTGCCACTTTACGACAGGGTGGCGACACTGAAGCTTTCTTT. Its protein product is CATLRQGGDTEAFF.

This clonotype was seen only a few times. The gene calls are TRBV4-2 and TRBJ1-5; D is possibly TRBD1 (5 bases). V was pared by 0 bases and J by 5 bases, with 11 bases between. CDR3 length equals 15 residues. Germline-derived CDR1 and CDR2 are LGHNA and YNFKEQ. The CDR3 DNA reads TGTGCCAGCAGCCAAGATCTTGACAGTTATCAGCCCCAGCATTTT. It specifies CASSQDLDSYQPQHF.

This clonotype is medium-sized by share. V gene TRBV19 combines with J gene TRBJ2-7, with 7 bases aligning to TRBD1. CDR1 LNHDA and CDR2 SQIVND come from the germline V gene (reference sequence). The CDR3 loop spans 15 amino acids. The junction had 13 bases not matched to a gene; V was cut back by 5 bases and J by 6 bases. CDR3 coding DNA: TGTGCCAGTAGTCCCACGACAGGGTTGGGCCGCGAGCAGTACTTC. Amino acid sequence: CASSPTTGLGREQYF. The whole variable domain, remainder taken from reference TRBV19 and TRBJ2-7, is DGGITQSPKYLFRKEGQNVTLSCEQNLNHDAMYWYRQDPGQGLRLIYYSQIVNDFQKGDIAEGYSVSREKKESFPLTVTSAQKNPTAFYLCASSPTTGLGREQYFGPGTRLTVT.

In its sample, this clonotype is medium-sized. J is TRBJ2-7 and V is TRBV10-3, with D possibly matching TRBD2 (6 bases). The CDR3 covers 14 residues. The V end lost 0 bases, the J end lost 2 bases, and 8 bases lay between the germline ends. Germline-derived CDR1 and CDR2 are ENHRY and SYGVKD. CDR3 nucleotides: TGTGCCATCAGTGAGTCGGGGGGAACCTACGAGCAGTACTTC. Protein product: CAISESGGTYEQYF.

This chain connects TRBV6-6 to TRBJ1-1; TRBD1 agrees at 10 bases. Germline CDR1 and CDR2: MNHNY and SVGAGI (reference sequence). Trimming at V came to 4 bases and at J to 11 bases, leaving 13 bases not matched to a gene. The CDR3 loop spans 15 amino acids. CDR3 amino acids: CASSSPGQGPLFAFF. The CDR3 coding sequence is TGTGCCAGCAGTTCACCGGGACAGGGGCCCCTTTTCGCTTTCTTT.

This clonotype is large (0.1 to 1%) in the sample. This chain uses TRBV5-6 with TRBJ1-1; perhaps TRBD1 as D (5 bases). This CDR3 has 17 amino acids. Trimming took off 2 bases at V and 6 bases at J, with 23 bases between the two ends. The germline CDR1 and CDR2 sequences are SGHDT and YYEEEE. This CDR3 reads CASSFTGSLGGLAEAFF. The DNA for the CDR3 is TGTGCCAGCAGCTTCACCGGGAGCCTTGGGGGTTTGGCTGAAGCTTTCTTT.

V and J are TRBV27 and TRBJ1-1; D is ambiguous. The CDR3 has 12 amino acids. Germline V gives CDR1 MNHEY, CDR2 SMNVEV (reference sequence). V lost 6 bases, J lost 4 bases, and 9 bases lay in between. The CDR3: CASRSEGTEAFF. The CDR3 DNA reads TGTGCCAGCAGGTCAGAAGGCACTGAAGCTTTCTTT.

By frequency in the sample, this clonotype is large. This chain uses TRBV10-3 with TRBJ1-1, with a weak D call TRBD1 (6 bases). The V and J ends lost 6 bases and 6 bases respectively, with 14 bases between them. Per germline, CDR1 ENHRY and CDR2 SYGVKD. This CDR3 region has 13 residues. The CDR3 sequence: CAIRDDRTSEAFF. In DNA, the CDR3 is TGTGCCATCAGAGATGACAGGACCTCTGAAGCTTTCTTT.

This clonotype is medium-sized within its sample. The rearrangement uses TRBV10-3 and TRBJ1-4; D remains ambiguous. Germline CDR1 is ENHRY and CDR2 is SYGVKD. This CDR3 contains 12 residues. V was pared by 4 bases and J by 3 bases, with 3 bases between. CDR3 region: CAISGSNEKLFF. The CDR3 DNA is TGTGCCATCAGTGGATCTAATGAAAAACTGTTTTTT.

This clonotype has more than one count but fewer than ten. The V gene is TRBV20-1, the J gene TRBJ1-5; 8 positions agree with TRBD1. The CDR3 sequence is 17 residues long. Looked up from germline, CDR1 is DFQATT and CDR2 is SNEGSKA (reference sequence). V was pared by 0 bases and J by 1 base, with 8 bases of the junction left unmatched. CDR3: CSAREDRALGSNQPQHF. In nucleotides, the CDR3 is TGCAGTGCTAGAGAGGACAGGGCGCTTGGCAGCAATCAGCCCCAGCATTTT.

Comment on this clonotype: A much larger clone lies one base from this, so it may be a read error. Because the CDR3 is missing its conserved closing phenylalanine or tryptophan, this is likely a read error. This rearrangement joins TRBV12-3 or TRBV12-4 to TRBJ1-2; tentative D call: TRBD1 (5 bases). This CDR3 spans 13 amino acids. V was clipped by 7 bases and J by 2 bases, with 11 bases between them. The CDR3 loop reads CASTLGGNYGYTL. CDR3 DNA sequence: TGTGCCAGCACCTTGGGGGGGAACTATGGCTACACCCTC.

The chain carries TRBV4-1 and TRBJ1-2; D possibly corresponds to TRBD1 (5 bases). Per germline, CDR1 MGHRA and CDR2 YSYEKL. CDR3 length: 14 residues. Trimming shortened V by 5 bases and J by 4 bases, and 14 bases separated the two germline ends. This chain's CDR3 is CASSSSGSGYGYTF. For the CDR3, the DNA is TGCGCCAGCAGCTCGTCAGGGTCCGGCTATGGCTACACCTTC.

This chain joins TRBV4-2 and TRBJ1-4; the D is unclear. V lost 4 bases, J lost 7 bases, and 16 bases lay in between. Germline CDR1 and CDR2: LGHNA and YNFKEQ. CDR3 length: 15 residues. The chain's CDR3 is CASSPGSVRVEKLFF. CDR3 sequence (DNA): TGTGCCAGCAGCCCCGGGTCCGTCCGGGTTGAAAAACTGTTTTTT.

This clonotype is labeled as large. This chain joins TRBV19 and TRBJ1-5, with D hard to call. Germline assignment: CDR1 LNHDA and CDR2 SQIVND (reference sequence). The V and J ends lost 7 bases and 3 bases respectively, with 25 bases between them. The CDR3 sequence is 18 residues long. CDR3 sequence reads: CASTPLALSRGINQPQHF. The CDR3, as DNA: TGTGCCAGTACCCCCCTTGCCCTATCCCGCGGAATCAATCAGCCCCAGCATTTT.

V gene TRBV20-1 combines with J gene TRBJ2-7; D ambiguous. CDR1 is DFQATT, CDR2 SNEGSKA, per germline (reference sequence). V lost 1 base to trimming and J lost 6 bases, with 13 bases between them. The CDR3 spans 13 residues. The CDR3 DNA follows: TGCAGTGCTAGAGGTGGCCAGGAACGCGAGCAGTACTTC. It yields the protein CSARGGQEREQYF.

Points on this clonotype: A single base separates this from a much larger clone, so it may be a read error. V is TRBV11-2 and J is TRBJ2-7, with D perhaps being TRBD1 or TRBD2 (5 bases each). Germline CDR1 and CDR2: SGHAT and FQNNGV. The CDR3 is made up of 12 amino acids. For the CDR3, the DNA is TGTGCCAGCAGCTTAGGGGGGTACGAGCAGTGCTTC. Its protein is CASSLGGYEQCF.

The chain couples TRBV20-1 to TRBJ1-1; D uncertain. The CDR3 totals 12 residues. Germline values: CDR1 DFQATT, CDR2 SNEGSKA (reference sequence). Trimming removed 0 bases at V and 7 bases at J, with 9 bases between. For the CDR3, the DNA is TGCAGTGCTAGAGATGGACGGATTGAAGCTTTCTTT. Protein sequence: CSARDGRIEAFF.

J is TRBJ2-7 and V is TRBV20-1, with D possibly being TRBD2 (6 bases). Germline V gene sequence: CDR1 DFQATT, CDR2 SNEGSKA (reference sequence). Trimming removed 3 bases from V and 0 bases from J, with 12 bases in between. CDR3 length equals 14 residues. The CDR3 loop is CSASAPSASYEQYF. The CDR3 DNA follows: TGCAGTGCTAGCGCGCCTAGCGCCTCCTACGAGCAGTACTTC.

This clonotype was counted only a few times. The V gene is TRBV12-3 or TRBV12-4, the J gene TRBJ1-3; no reliable D call. Trimming shortened V by 4 bases and J by 0 bases, and 7 bases separated the two germline ends. This CDR3 contains 14 residues. The CDR3 DNA follows: TGTGCCAGCAGTTCGAGGATCTCTGGAAACACCATATATTTT. Translated: CASSSRISGNTIYF.

This clonotype has more than one count but fewer than ten. The rearrangement uses TRBV2 and TRBJ1-2; D unclear. CDR1 and CDR2 from the germline V gene are SNHLY and FYNNEI. V was pared by 1 base and J by 2 bases, with 11 bases between. The CDR3 has 15 amino acids. The CDR3 bases are TGTGCCAGCAGTGAAGGTACCACCGACAACTATGGCTACACCTTC. This translates into CASSEGTTDNYGYTF.